Presented here are 32 T cell receptor beta chains from one specimen sequenced in a study of tissue T cells after allogeneic stem cell transplantation. Data came from immunoSEQ multiplex PCR; TCRdb stores just in-frame clones and leaves some out. The table has 5,500 to 7,500 clones, about a third seen once. Time point noted: mouse harvest day 14 after allogeneic transplant. Tail vein injection delivered 10^7 T-cell-depleted bone marrow cells and 10^6 splenic CD5+ T cells. The sequenced material came from skin. The receptor set was obtained from a female BALB/c mouse given C57BL/6 T cells with graft-versus-host disease after an allogeneic hematopoietic cell transplant.

By share of the sample, this clone is medium-sized (0.01 to 0.1%). Gene names and germline match the mouse. This chain's CDR3 is CASSLPGDNERLFF. The sequenced CDR3 bases are TGTGCTAGCAGTTTACCAGGGGACAACGAAAGATTATTT. The V gene is TRBV29, the J gene TRBJ1-4; D possibly corresponds to TRBD1 (6 bases). From the germline J gene comes the end of the CDR3, since the read stops 1 residue before it. Germline CDR1 is MSHET and CDR2 is SYDVDS. The ends were cut back, 2 bases at V and 4 bases at J, with 8 bases in the middle. CDR3 length: 14 amino acids.

As for this clone: Mouse gene names and germline throughout. The read ends 1 residue shy of where the CDR3 ends; the end is completed using the germline J gene. This chain uses TRBV3 with TRBJ1-5; D gene uncertain. The CDR3 spans 13 residues. Germline assignment: CDR1 SNHLY and CDR2 FYNGKV (reference sequence). Trimming took off 8 bases at V and 3 bases at J, with 11 bases between the two ends. CDR3 residues: CASWGGGNQAPLF. The CDR3 DNA, read in part, is TGTGCCAGCTGGGGAGGAGGCAACCAGGCTCCGCTT.

A word on this clone: Gene names refer to mouse genes. Other DNA sequences in this specimen translate into the identical CDR3. CDR3 DNA, as far as it was read: TGTGCCAGCAGCCAAGATATGGGACAAAACTATGCTGAGCAGTTC. Its translation: CASSQDMGQNYAEQF. The whole CDR3 protein is CASSQDMGQNYAEQFF. J is TRBJ2-1 and V is TRBV2, with D possibly being TRBD1 (6 bases). The read ends 1 residue before the CDR3 terminus; that terminus is restored from the germline J gene. Germline V CDR1 and CDR2: LGHNA, YSYQKL. The CDR3 is 16 amino acids. Trimming removed 0 bases at V and 1 base at J, with 10 bases between.

To note about this clone: Here the gene names and germline are mouse. The read stops 1 residue short of the end of the CDR3; the missing end is completed from the germline J gene. This sequence joins TRBV13-3 and TRBJ1-3; D gene unclear. This CDR3 is 11 amino acids long. Trimming took 5 bases from V and 6 from J, leaving 6 bases between them. Germline assignment: CDR1 NNHDY and CDR2 SYVADS. The CDR3 reads CASRTQNTLYF. The CDR3 DNA, read in part, is TGTGCCAGCAGGACACAAAATACGCTCTAT.

A note on this clone: Gene labels here are mouse ones. The read terminates 1 residue ahead of where the CDR3 ends, so the germline J gene completes it. The V gene is TRBV14, the J gene TRBJ1-1; D is perhaps TRBD1 (6 bases). The germline gives CDR1 SGHDT, CDR2 FRDEAV. The CDR3 contains 14 residues. Trimming stripped 2 bases from V and 0 bases from J, with 8 bases between. CDR3 DNA, as far as it was read: TGTGCCAGCAGTTTGCAGGGGTCAAACACAGAAGTCTTC. Its protein product is CASSLQGSNTEVF. The whole CDR3 reads CASSLQGSNTEVFF.

On this clone itself: Gene names follow the mouse nomenclature. CDR3 in amino acids: CASSLSWGDQNTLYF. The DNA read from the CDR3 is TGTGCCAGCAGTCTGTCCTGGGGGGATCAAAACACCTTGTAC. J is TRBJ2-4 and V is TRBV26, with 8 bases aligning to TRBD2. The CDR3 end lies 1 residue beyond the end of the read and is filled in from the germline J gene. The junction had 1 base not matched to a gene; V was cut back by 0 bases and J by 2 bases. Germline V gene sequence: CDR1 KGHPV, CDR2 FQNQEV (reference sequence). This CDR3 has 15 residues.

In its sample, this clone was seen a few times. Mouse gene names apply. The CDR3 end is not reached by the read, which stops 1 residue before it; the germline J gene fills it in. In the same sample, other DNA sequences code for this CDR3. The rearrangement links TRBV26 to TRBJ2-3; no definite D call. With 2 bases removed from V and 1 base from J, the gap between germline ends came to 1 base. This CDR3 is built from 12 residues. CDR1 KGHPV and CDR2 FQNQEV come from the germline V gene (reference sequence). CDR3 amino acids: CASSLRAETLYF. The part of the CDR3 DNA that was read is TGTGCCAGCAGTCTGCGTGCAGAAACGCTGTAT.

Notes on this clone: Germline and genes: mouse. The read ends 1 residue shy of where the CDR3 ends; the end is completed using the germline J gene. J is TRBJ1-4 and V is TRBV13-3; D might be TRBD1 (5 bases). Germline CDR1 NNHDY, CDR2 SYVADS. The CDR3 runs to 15 residues. The V gene lost 0 bases and the J gene lost 0 bases, with 6 bases spanning the gap. Partial CDR3 DNA: TGTGCCAGCAGTGATGGGACAATTTCCAACGAAAGATTATTT. Translation gives CASSDGTISNERLF. Given in full, the CDR3 is CASSDGTISNERLFF.

Notes on this clone: Gene and germline names: mouse. The CDR3 end falls 1 residue outside the read, so it is completed with the germline J gene. The sample has other DNA sequences that encode this CDR3 too. V and J are TRBV26 and TRBJ1-1; TRBD1 matches 10 bases. Germline V gene lookup returns CDR1 KGHPV and CDR2 FQNQEV (reference sequence). Losses at the gene ends were 6 bases for V and 2 bases for J; bases not matched to a gene: 3. The CDR3 sequence is 14 residues long. The CDR3 loop is CASSLTGGNTEVFF. The part of the CDR3 DNA that was read is TGTGCCAGCAGCCTGACAGGGGGCAACACAGAAGTCTTC.

This clone was seen more than once but under ten times. Mouse gene names apply. The read is 1 residue too short to cover the CDR3 end, so that end is filled in from the germline J gene. V and J are TRBV26 and TRBJ1-1; no reliable D call. Deletions cut 3 bases from V and 11 bases from J, with 10 bases between. Germline loops: CDR1 KGHPV, CDR2 FQNQEV (reference sequence). The length of the CDR3 is 11 residues. The CDR3 loop is CASSLDTGVFF. The sequenced part of the CDR3 DNA is TGTGCCAGCAGTCTAGATACGGGCGTCTTC.

Comments on this clone: Mouse gene names and germline throughout. The read terminates 1 residue ahead of where the CDR3 ends, so the germline J gene completes it. The V gene is TRBV26, the J gene TRBJ2-7; D is possibly TRBD1 (5 bases). Trimming stripped 2 bases from V and 0 bases from J, with 8 bases between. The CDR3 length is 14 residues. From germline, CDR1 is KGHPV and CDR2 FQNQEV (reference sequence). CDR3 DNA, as far as it was read: TGTGCCAGCAGTCTGGGACACCTCTCCTATGAACAGTAC. It specifies CASSLGHLSYEQY. The full CDR3 is CASSLGHLSYEQYF.

There are a few counts of this clone. The gene names given are mouse names. The read terminates 1 residue ahead of where the CDR3 ends, so the germline J gene completes it. The chain employs TRBV26 and TRBJ1-3; D remains ambiguous. Trimming took off 4 bases at V and 4 bases at J, with 2 bases between the two ends. Germline assignment: CDR1 KGHPV and CDR2 FQNQEV (reference sequence). CDR3 size: 11 residues. CDR3 sequence: CASSRGNTLYF. CDR3 DNA (partial): TGTGCCAGCAGTCGAGGAAATACGCTCTAT.

On this clone: Each gene name is a mouse one. The CDR3 goes on 1 residue after the read ends, and that part is filled in from the germline J gene. The chain has TRBV26 and TRBJ2-2, with D unclear. The germline CDR1 and CDR2 sequences are KGHPV and FQNQEV (reference sequence). The CDR3 runs 14 residues. V dropped 2 bases and J dropped 0 bases, with 4 bases sitting between them. The sequenced part of the CDR3 DNA is TGTGCCAGCAGTCTGCCGGCAAACACCGGGCAGCTCTAC. Encoded protein: CASSLPANTGQLY. The whole CDR3 protein reads CASSLPANTGQLYF.

In this sample, this clone turned up a few times. Gene names refer to mouse genes. Read sequence stops 1 residue before the CDR3 end, and the germline J gene provides the missing end. This chain connects TRBV24 to TRBJ2-5; the D call may be TRBD1 or TRBD2 (6 bases each). Germline V gives CDR1 KGHTA, CDR2 FRNEEI. This CDR3 has 15 amino acids. Trimming took 0 bases from V and 2 from J, leaving 9 bases between them. This CDR3 reads CASSLYEGGQDTQYF. The DNA read from the CDR3 is TGTGCCAGCAGTCTGTATGAGGGGGGCCAAGACACCCAGTAC.

In its sample, this clone was seen a few times. Genes and germline are mouse. The CDR3 extends 1 residue past the end of the read, so its final part is completed from the germline J gene. The chain links TRBV5 to TRBJ2-5; D is tentatively TRBD1 or TRBD2 (5 bases each). Germline values: CDR1 LGHNA, CDR2 YNLKQL (reference sequence). This CDR3 spans 16 amino acids. V was clipped by 0 bases and J by 0 bases, with 10 bases between them. This CDR3 reads CASSQEGTINQDTQYF. The covered CDR3 bases are TGTGCCAGCAGCCAAGAGGGGACGATTAACCAAGACACCCAGTAC.

Concerning this clone: Gene names refer to mouse genes. With the read ending 1 residue before the CDR3 end, the germline J gene is used to fill in that end. The chain joins TRBV3 to TRBJ1-1; D possibly corresponds to TRBD1 (5 bases). The CDR3 has 14 residues. The germline CDR1 and CDR2 sequences are SNHLY and FYNGKV (reference sequence). The ends were cut back, 4 bases at V and 0 bases at J, with 9 bases in the middle. CDR3 bases read: TGTGCCAGCAGCTCCCCGGGACAGAACACAGAAGTCTTC. Amino acid sequence: CASSSPGQNTEVF. The entire CDR3 is CASSSPGQNTEVFF.

By its share, this clone is medium-sized. Any gene name here is a mouse gene name. Read sequence stops 1 residue before the CDR3 end, and the germline J gene provides the missing end. The rearrangement joins TRBV26 to TRBJ1-4; D gene unclear. The V gene lost 2 bases and the J gene lost 6 bases, with 7 bases spanning the gap. The CDR3 contains 13 residues. CDR1 and CDR2 (germline): KGHPV, FQNQEV (reference sequence). CDR3 bases read: TGTGCCAGCAGTCTGACATCCCACGAAAGATTATTT. The encoded protein is CASSLTSHERLF. The whole CDR3 sequence reads CASSLTSHERLFF.

A word on this clone: The gene names given are mouse names. The read finishes 1 residue shy of the CDR3 end, and the germline J gene is used to complete it. V usage is TRBV26 and J usage is TRBJ2-5; 9 bases are a match to TRBD2. The CDR3 consists of 13 residues. CDR1 is KGHPV, CDR2 FQNQEV, per germline (reference sequence). The trim removed 6 bases at V and 3 bases at J, leaving 1 base unmatched. The CDR3 is CASRGTGQDTQYF. CDR3 bases read: TGTGCCAGCAGAGGGACTGGGCAAGACACCCAGTAC.

The table lists this clone with a few counts. The genes and germline here are from mouse. The DNA ends 1 residue before the CDR3 does, and the rest of the CDR3 is filled in from the germline J gene. The chain is built from TRBV14 and TRBJ2-1, with D perhaps matching TRBD1 or TRBD2 (6 bases each). The CDR3 totals 13 residues. The V and J ends lost 0 bases and 6 bases respectively, with 7 bases between them. Germline V gene lookup returns CDR1 SGHDT and CDR2 FRDEAV. The CDR3 protein is CASSFWGLAEQFF. The sequenced part of the CDR3 DNA is TGTGCCAGCAGTTTCTGGGGGCTTGCTGAGCAGTTC.

Turning to this clone: The gene symbols are mouse symbols. The read terminates 1 residue ahead of where the CDR3 ends, so the germline J gene completes it. The chain recombines TRBV13-2 with TRBJ2-5; D call uncertain. This CDR3 contains 13 residues. Germline CDR1 is NNHNN and CDR2 is SYGAGS (reference sequence). Trimming stripped 4 bases from V and 0 bases from J, with 6 bases between. The sequenced part of the CDR3 DNA is TGTGCCAGCGGTCGACAAAACCAAGACACCCAGTAC. Its protein product is CASGRQNQDTQY. The whole CDR3 sequence reads CASGRQNQDTQYF.

Details on this clone: The gene symbols are mouse symbols. The CDR3 end lies 1 residue beyond the end of the read and is filled in from the germline J gene. V and J are TRBV2 and TRBJ2-2; no firm D call. The CDR3 loop spans 13 amino acids. Germline CDR1 reads LGHNA; CDR2 reads YSYQKL. V dropped 2 bases and J dropped 4 bases, with 5 bases sitting between them. CDR3 DNA (partial): TGTGCCAGCAGCCAAACGGGCACCGGGCAGCTCTAC. Translation gives CASSQTGTGQLY. The complete CDR3 protein is CASSQTGTGQLYF. Together with reference TRBV2 and TRBJ2-2, the CDR3 gives the full variable domain: DPKIIQKPKYLVAVTGSEKILICEQYLGHNAMYWYRQSAKKPLEFMFSYSYQKLMDNQTASSRFQPQSSKKNHLDLQITALKPDDSATYFCASSQTGTGQLYFGEGSKLTVL.

Comments on this clone: Gene names and germline refer to mouse. The read gets to within 1 residue of the CDR3 end, and the germline J gene fills in the rest. The V gene is TRBV26, the J gene TRBJ1-1, with D hard to call. The germline V gene encodes CDR1 KGHPV and CDR2 FQNQEV (reference sequence). The V end lost 4 bases, the J end lost 1 base, and 7 bases lay between the germline ends. CDR3 size: 13 residues. The CDR3 is CASSHGVNTEVFF. CDR3 DNA (partial): TGTGCCAGCAGTCACGGGGTAAACACAGAAGTCTTC.

Details on this clone: The genes are named according to mouse. The DNA read from the CDR3 is TGTGCCAGCAGTTCCCCCACAGGGGACTCCGACTACACC. Its translation is CASSSPTGDSDYT. The whole CDR3 protein is CASSSPTGDSDYTF. The chain joins TRBV26 to TRBJ1-2; 7 bases are shared with TRBD1. The observed sequence ends 1 residue before the CDR3 terminus, with the missing tail filled in from the germline J gene. CDR1 is KGHPV and CDR2 is FQNQEV in the germline V gene (reference sequence). This CDR3 has 14 residues. V was pared by 5 bases and J by 3 bases, with 6 bases of the junction left unmatched.

Details on this clone: The gene names given are mouse names. The CDR3 extends 1 residue past the end of the read, so its final part is completed from the germline J gene. The V and J genes are TRBV26 and TRBJ2-1; D ambiguous. This CDR3 is built from 14 residues. V lost 2 bases and J lost 2, with 7 bases in between. Germline CDR1 and CDR2: KGHPV and FQNQEV (reference sequence). CDR3 loop: CASSLGMYYAEQFF. The part of the CDR3 DNA that was read is TGTGCCAGCAGTCTGGGGATGTACTATGCTGAGCAGTTC.

Of note for this clone: Germline and genes: mouse. The read ends 1 residue before the CDR3 terminus; that terminus is restored from the germline J gene. This chain joins TRBV19 and TRBJ2-5, with 9 nucleotides matching TRBD1. Germline CDR1 is FNHDT and CDR2 is SITEND (reference sequence). The V and J ends lost 2 bases and 6 bases, in that order; junction bases with no gene match: 4. This CDR3 spans 14 amino acids. The CDR3 sequence: CASSINRGRDTQYF. The sequenced CDR3 bases are TGTGCCAGCAGTATCAACAGGGGGCGGGACACCCAGTAC.

Details on this clone: The listed genes are named as in mouse. The read finishes 1 residue shy of the CDR3 end, and the germline J gene is used to complete it. V usage is TRBV1 and J usage is TRBJ2-7; 11 bases agree with TRBD2. The CDR3 loop spans 14 amino acids. CDR1 NSQYPW and CDR2 LRSPGD come from the germline V gene (reference sequence). Unmatched junction bases numbered 3, after V lost 4 bases and J lost 4 bases. Incomplete CDR3 DNA: TGCACCTGCAGTGAGGGACTGGGGGTTTATGAACAGTAC. The encoded protein is CTCSEGLGVYEQY. In full, the CDR3 is CTCSEGLGVYEQYF.

Remarks on this clone: The listed genes are named as in mouse. The covered CDR3 bases are TGCACCTGCAGTGCCCGGGACAGGAAGGACACAGAAGTCTTC. Its translation is CTCSARDRKDTEVF. The whole CDR3 region reads CTCSARDRKDTEVFF. The chain carries TRBV1 and TRBJ1-1, with 8 positions matching TRBD1. The CDR3 extends 1 residue past the end of the read, so its final part is completed from the germline J gene. J was trimmed by 3 bases and V by 3 bases; bases with no gene match: 6. The germline V gene encodes CDR1 NSQYPW and CDR2 LRSPGD (reference sequence). This CDR3 region has 15 residues.

Worth noting for this clone: Gene and germline names: mouse. This CDR3 is CASSIRGSSYEQYF. The CDR3 DNA, read in part, is TGTGCCAGCAGTATACGGGGGAGCTCCTATGAACAGTAC. V usage is TRBV19 and J usage is TRBJ2-7; D possibly matches TRBD1 or TRBD2 (5 bases each). The missing CDR3 end, 1 residue past where the read stops, is filled in from the germline J gene. The CDR3 has 14 amino acids. Trimming cost V 1 base and J 0 bases, with 8 bases left between them. Germline values: CDR1 FNHDT, CDR2 SITEND (reference sequence). Variable domain in full (rest from reference TRBV19 and TRBJ2-7): GGIITQTPKFLIGQEGQKLTLKCQQNFNHDTMYWYRQDSGKGLRLIYYSITENDLQKGDLSEGYDASREKKSSFSLTVTSAQKNEMAVFLCASSIRGSSYEQYFGPGTRLTVL.

This clone showed up just a few times. Genes and germline are mouse. Sequencing ends 1 residue short of the CDR3 end; the germline J gene provides the rest. The chain has TRBV15 and TRBJ2-7, with TRBD2 as a possible D gene (7 bases). CDR3 length: 13 amino acids. The V end was cut by 1 base, the J end by 6 bases, with 10 bases between. Germline lookup yields CDR1 SGHND and CDR2 FRSKSL. CDR3 residues: CASSLGGAGEQYF. The CDR3 bases that were read are TGTGCCAGCAGTTTAGGGGGGGCAGGTGAACAGTAC.

Turning to this clone: Gene names are mouse gene names. From the germline J gene comes the end of the CDR3, since the read stops 1 residue before it. The rearrangement links TRBV31 to TRBJ2-5; 8 positions match TRBD1. Germline loops: CDR1 GKSSPN, CDR2 SITVG. CDR3 length: 14 residues. V gave up 1 base and J gave up 2 bases; unmatched junction bases: 2. The CDR3 bases that were read are TGTGCCTGGAGTCGGGACAGGACCCAAGACACCCAGTAC. This sequence encodes CAWSRDRTQDTQY. The CDR3 reads in full as CAWSRDRTQDTQYF.

This clone was recorded a few times. The genes are named according to mouse. The read terminates 1 residue ahead of where the CDR3 ends, so the germline J gene completes it. The chain employs TRBV23 and TRBJ2-5; the table's D call of TRBD1 was not tested on the DNA. This CDR3 spans 12 amino acids. Germline V CDR1 and CDR2: KGHTA, FQNQQP. Partial CDR3 DNA: TGCTCCAGTCAGGGGACGGGAGACACCCAGTAC. Translation gives CSSQGTGDTQY. The whole CDR3 reads CSSQGTGDTQYF.

About this clone itself: Mouse gene names and germline throughout. The observed sequence ends 1 residue before the CDR3 terminus, with the missing tail filled in from the germline J gene. At the DNA level, this CDR3 is encoded by other sequences in the same sample as well. The genes are TRBV26 and TRBJ2-3, with 8 bases fitting TRBD1. V shed 3 bases, J shed 3 bases, and the junction held 2 bases outside the gene matches. Germline CDR1 KGHPV, CDR2 FQNQEV (reference sequence). The CDR3 loop spans 14 amino acids. The chain's CDR3 is CASSLGQGAETLYF. CDR3 bases read: TGTGCCAGCAGTCTCGGACAGGGAGCAGAAACGCTGTAT.